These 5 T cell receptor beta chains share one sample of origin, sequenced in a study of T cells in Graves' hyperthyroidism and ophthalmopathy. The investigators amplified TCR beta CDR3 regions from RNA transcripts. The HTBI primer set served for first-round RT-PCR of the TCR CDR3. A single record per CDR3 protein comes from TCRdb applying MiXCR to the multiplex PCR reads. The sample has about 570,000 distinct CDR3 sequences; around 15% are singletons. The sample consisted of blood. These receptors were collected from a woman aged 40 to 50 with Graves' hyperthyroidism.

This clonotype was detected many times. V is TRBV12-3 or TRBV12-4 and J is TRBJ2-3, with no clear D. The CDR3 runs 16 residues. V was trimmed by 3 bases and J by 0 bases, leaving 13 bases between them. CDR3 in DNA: TGTGCCAGCAGTTTGGTTGGGCAGCCTAGCACAGATACGCAGTATTTT. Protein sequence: CASSLVGQPSTDTQYF.

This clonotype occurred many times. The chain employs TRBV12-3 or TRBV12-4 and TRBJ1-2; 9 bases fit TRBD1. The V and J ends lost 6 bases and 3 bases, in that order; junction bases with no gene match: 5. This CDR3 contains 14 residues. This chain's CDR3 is CASRPDRGDYGYTF. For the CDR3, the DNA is TGTGCCAGCAGACCTGACAGGGGGGACTATGGCTACACCTTC.

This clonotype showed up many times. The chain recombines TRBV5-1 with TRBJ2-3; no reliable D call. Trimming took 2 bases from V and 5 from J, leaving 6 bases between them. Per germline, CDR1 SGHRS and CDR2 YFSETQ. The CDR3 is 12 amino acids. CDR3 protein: CASSLQIDTQYF. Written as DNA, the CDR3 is TGCGCCAGCAGCTTACAAATAGATACGCAGTATTTT.

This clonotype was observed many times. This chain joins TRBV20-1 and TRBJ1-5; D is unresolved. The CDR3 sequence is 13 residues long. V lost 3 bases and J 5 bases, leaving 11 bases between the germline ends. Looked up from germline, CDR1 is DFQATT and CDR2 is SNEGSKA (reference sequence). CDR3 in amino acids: CSASMGGDQPQHF. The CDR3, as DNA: TGCAGTGCTAGCATGGGAGGCGATCAGCCCCAGCATTTT.

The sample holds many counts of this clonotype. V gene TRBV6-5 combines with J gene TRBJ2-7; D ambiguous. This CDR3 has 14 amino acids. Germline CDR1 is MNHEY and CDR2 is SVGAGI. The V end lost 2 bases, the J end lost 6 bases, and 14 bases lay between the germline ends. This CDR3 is CASSYNEVPLEQYF. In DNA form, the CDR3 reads TGTGCCAGCAGTTACAATGAGGTCCCCCTCGAGCAGTACTTC.